The T cell receptor beta chain under discussion was sequenced for a study of blood T cells in healthy people across ages. For the second PCR, which ran for about 7 to 11 cycles, a sample-barcoded 5' primer and a J-beta primer mix were used. TCRdb independently ran MiXCR on the 5' RACE reads; one entry per CDR3 protein. The sample lists more than 700,000 distinct CDR3 sequences, 46% occurring once. In this sample, this clonotype turned up a few times. Sequencing input: blood. The TCR was taken from a man older than 75 in good health.

For the CDR3, the DNA is TGCGCCAGCAGCTTGAACGCGGGGACCTCCTACGAGCAGTACTTC. Protein: CASSLNAGTSYEQYF. J is TRBJ2-7 and V is TRBV5-1, with D possibly TRBD2 on 6 matching bases. V lost 1 base and J 0 bases, leaving 11 bases between the germline ends. In germline, CDR1 is SGHRS, CDR2 YFSETQ. The CDR3 totals 15 residues.